This T cell receptor beta chain was captured by sequencing in a study of T-cell memory formation after mild COVID-19. Study summary: Clustering of TCRs was largely donor specific.

Study results and caveats: Nothing confirmed that second-wave clones peaking on day 37 were specific for SARS-CoV-2. Clones that contracted from day 15 to 85 had balanced CD4/CD8; later expanders were CD4+ biased.

In regard to this clonotype: No antigen is known for it.

This CDR3 has 13 residues. The germline V and J ends were trimmed by 2 bases and 3 bases, with 3 bases remaining between them. Per germline, CDR1 KGHDR and CDR2 SFDVKD. TCRdb redid the calling of the 5' RACE reads with MiXCR, one entry per CDR3 protein. The table records around 450,000 distinct CDR3 sequences, around 19% of them present only once. The TCR originated in an adult woman who had mild COVID-19 (a few samples of this study predate the infection). Cell type and time point are not known. The sample consisted of PBMCs or a T cell subset sorted from them (not recorded which). The V call is TRBV24-1, the J call TRBJ2-2; D is unresolved. DNA of the CDR3: TGTGCCACCAGTGATTCGTACACCGGGGAGCTGTTTTTT. Amino acid sequence: CATSDSYTGELFF.